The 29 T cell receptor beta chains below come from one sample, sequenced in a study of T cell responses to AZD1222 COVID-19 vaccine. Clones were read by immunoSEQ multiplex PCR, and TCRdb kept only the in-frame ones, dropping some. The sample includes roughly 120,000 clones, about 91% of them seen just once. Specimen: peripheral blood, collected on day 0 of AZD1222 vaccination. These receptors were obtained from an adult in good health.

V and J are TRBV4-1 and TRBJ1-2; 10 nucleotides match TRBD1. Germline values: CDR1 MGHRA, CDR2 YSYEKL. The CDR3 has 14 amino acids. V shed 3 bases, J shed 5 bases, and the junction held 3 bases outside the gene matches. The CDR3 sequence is CASSHGTGEYGYTF. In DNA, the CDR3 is TGCGCCAGCAGCCACGGGACAGGGGAGTATGGCTACACCTTC.

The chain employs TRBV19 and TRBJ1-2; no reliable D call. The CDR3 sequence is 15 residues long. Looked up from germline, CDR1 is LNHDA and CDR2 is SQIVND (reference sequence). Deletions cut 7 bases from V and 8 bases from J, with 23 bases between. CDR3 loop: CASTPRAPDLGGYTF. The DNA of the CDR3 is TGTGCCAGTACCCCCAGAGCCCCGGATCTTGGGGGCTACACCTTC.

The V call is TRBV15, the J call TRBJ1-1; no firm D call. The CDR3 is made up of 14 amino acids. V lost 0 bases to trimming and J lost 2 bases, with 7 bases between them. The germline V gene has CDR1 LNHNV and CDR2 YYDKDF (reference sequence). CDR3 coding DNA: TGTGCCACCAGCAGAGAATACGGAAACACTGAAGCTTTCTTT. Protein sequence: CATSREYGNTEAFF. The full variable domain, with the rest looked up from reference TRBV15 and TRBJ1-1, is DAMVIQNPRYQVTQFGKPVTLSCSQTLNHNVMYWYQQKSSQAPKLLFHYYDKDFNNEADTPDNFQSRRPNTSFCFLDIRSPGLGDTAMYLCATSREYGNTEAFFGQGTRLTVV.

DNA for the CDR3: TGTGCCATCAGTGAGGAGACAGGGGATCGGGAAAAACTGTTTTTT. Translated, it gives CAISEETGDREKLFF. The rearrangement links TRBV10-3 to TRBJ1-4; TRBD1 matches 8 bases. From germline, CDR1 is ENHRY and CDR2 SYGVKD. Unmatched junction bases numbered 7, after V lost 2 bases and J lost 8 bases. The CDR3 is 15 residues long.

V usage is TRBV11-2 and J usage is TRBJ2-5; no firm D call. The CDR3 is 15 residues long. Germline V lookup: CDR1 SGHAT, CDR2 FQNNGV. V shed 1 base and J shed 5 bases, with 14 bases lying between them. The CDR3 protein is CASSLGGLGSETQYF. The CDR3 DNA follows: TGTGCCAGCAGCTTAGGAGGTTTGGGTTCCGAGACCCAGTACTTC.

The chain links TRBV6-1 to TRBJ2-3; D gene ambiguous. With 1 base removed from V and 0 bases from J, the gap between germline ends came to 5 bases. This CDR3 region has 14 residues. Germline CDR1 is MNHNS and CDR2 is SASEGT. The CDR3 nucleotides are TGTGCCAGCAGTGAAGGGAAGAGCACAGATACGCAGTATTTT. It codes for CASSEGKSTDTQYF.

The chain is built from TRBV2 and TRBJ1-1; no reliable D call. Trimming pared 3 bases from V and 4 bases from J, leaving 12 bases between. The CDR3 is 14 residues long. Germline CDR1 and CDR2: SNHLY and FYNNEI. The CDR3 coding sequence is TGTGCCAGCAGTGAGTTACGGTTGGGCACTGAAGCTTTCTTT. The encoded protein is CASSELRLGTEAFF.

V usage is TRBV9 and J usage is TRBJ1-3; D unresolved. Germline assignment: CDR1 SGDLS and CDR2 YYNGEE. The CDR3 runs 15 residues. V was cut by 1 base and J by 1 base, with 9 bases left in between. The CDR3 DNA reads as TGTGCCAGCAGCGTACAGTCCTCATCTGGAAACACCATATATTTT. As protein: CASSVQSSSGNTIYF.

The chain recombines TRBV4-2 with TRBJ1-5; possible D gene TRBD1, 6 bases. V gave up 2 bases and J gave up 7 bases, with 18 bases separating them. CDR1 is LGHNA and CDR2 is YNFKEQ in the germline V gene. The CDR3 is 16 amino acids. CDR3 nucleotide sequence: TGTGCCAGCAGCCAATGGGGGTCGGGGGCGAAACAGCCCCAGCATTTT. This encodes CASSQWGSGAKQPQHF.

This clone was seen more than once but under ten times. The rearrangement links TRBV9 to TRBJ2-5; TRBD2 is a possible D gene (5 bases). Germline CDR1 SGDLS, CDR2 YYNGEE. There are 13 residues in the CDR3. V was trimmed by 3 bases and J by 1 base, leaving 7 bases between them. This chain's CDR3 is CASSADFQETQYF. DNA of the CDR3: TGTGCCAGCAGCGCGGACTTCCAAGAGACCCAGTACTTC.

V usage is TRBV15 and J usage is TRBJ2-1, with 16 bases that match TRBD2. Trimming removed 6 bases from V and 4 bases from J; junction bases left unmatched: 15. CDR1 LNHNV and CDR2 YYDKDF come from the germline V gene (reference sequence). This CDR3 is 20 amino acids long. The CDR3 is CATRKNSGTSGGVRYNEQFF. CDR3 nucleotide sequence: TGTGCCACCAGGAAGAACTCCGGGACTAGCGGGGGGGTCCGGTACAATGAGCAGTTCTTC.

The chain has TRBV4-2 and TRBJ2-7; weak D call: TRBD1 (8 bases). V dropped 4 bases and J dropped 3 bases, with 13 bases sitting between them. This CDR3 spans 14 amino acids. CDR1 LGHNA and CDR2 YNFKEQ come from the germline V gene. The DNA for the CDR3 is TGTGCCAGCAGCCCACAGGGGGGGCTCTACGAGCAGTACTTC. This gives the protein CASSPQGGLYEQYF.

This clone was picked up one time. As DNA, the CDR3 is TGTGCCAGTAGTATTCCGGGGGCCTATGGCTACACCTTC. Its translation is CASSIPGAYGYTF. The V gene is TRBV19, the J gene TRBJ1-2; perhaps TRBD1 as D (6 bases). The CDR3 totals 13 residues. Germline V gene data show CDR1 as LNHDA and CDR2 as SQIVND (reference sequence). V was shortened by 3 bases and J by 4 bases, with 9 bases between the two germline ends.

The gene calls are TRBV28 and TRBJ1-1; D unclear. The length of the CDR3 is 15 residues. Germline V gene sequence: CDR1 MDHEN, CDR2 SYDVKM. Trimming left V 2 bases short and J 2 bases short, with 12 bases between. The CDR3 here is CASSLESQGNTEAFF. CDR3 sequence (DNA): TGTGCCAGCAGTTTAGAGTCGCAAGGTAACACTGAAGCTTTCTTT.

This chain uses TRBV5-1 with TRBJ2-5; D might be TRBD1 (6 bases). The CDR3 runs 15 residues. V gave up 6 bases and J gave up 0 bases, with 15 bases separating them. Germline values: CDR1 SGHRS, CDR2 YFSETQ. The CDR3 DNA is TGCGCCAGCACCCGGGACATTTCGTACCAAGAGACCCAGTACTTC. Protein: CASTRDISYQETQYF.

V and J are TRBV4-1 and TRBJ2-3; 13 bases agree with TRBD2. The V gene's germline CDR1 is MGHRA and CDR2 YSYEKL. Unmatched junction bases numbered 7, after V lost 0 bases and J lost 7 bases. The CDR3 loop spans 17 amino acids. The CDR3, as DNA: TGCGCCAGCAGCCAAGATACTAGCGGGGGGGCCGAAAATACGCAGTATTTT. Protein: CASSQDTSGGAENTQYF.

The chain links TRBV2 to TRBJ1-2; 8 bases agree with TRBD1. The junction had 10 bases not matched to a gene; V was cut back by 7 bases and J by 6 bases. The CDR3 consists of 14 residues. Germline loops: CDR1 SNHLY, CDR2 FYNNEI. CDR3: CASIRETGVDGYTF. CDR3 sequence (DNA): TGTGCCAGCATCAGGGAGACAGGGGTTGATGGCTACACCTTC.

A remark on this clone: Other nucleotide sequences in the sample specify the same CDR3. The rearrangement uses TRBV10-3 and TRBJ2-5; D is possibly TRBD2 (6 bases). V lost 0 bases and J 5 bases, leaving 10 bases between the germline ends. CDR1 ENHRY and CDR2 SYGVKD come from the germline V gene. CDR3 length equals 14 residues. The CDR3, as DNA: TGTGCCATCAGTGAGTCGGGGGGTTTGGAGACCCAGTACTTC. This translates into CAISESGGLETQYF.

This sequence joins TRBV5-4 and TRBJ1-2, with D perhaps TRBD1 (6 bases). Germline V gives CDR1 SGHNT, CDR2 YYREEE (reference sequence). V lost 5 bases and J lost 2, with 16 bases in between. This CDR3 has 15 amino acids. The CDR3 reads CASRKDSSGNYGYTF. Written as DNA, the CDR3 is TGTGCCAGCAGAAAGGACAGTTCAGGGAACTATGGCTACACCTTC.

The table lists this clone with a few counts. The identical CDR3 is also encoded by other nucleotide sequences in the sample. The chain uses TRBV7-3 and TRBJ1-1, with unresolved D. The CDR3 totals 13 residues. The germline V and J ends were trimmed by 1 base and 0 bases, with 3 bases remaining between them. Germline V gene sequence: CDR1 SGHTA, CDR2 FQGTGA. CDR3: CASSLSMNTEAFF. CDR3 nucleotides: TGTGCCAGCAGCTTAAGCATGAACACTGAAGCTTTCTTT.

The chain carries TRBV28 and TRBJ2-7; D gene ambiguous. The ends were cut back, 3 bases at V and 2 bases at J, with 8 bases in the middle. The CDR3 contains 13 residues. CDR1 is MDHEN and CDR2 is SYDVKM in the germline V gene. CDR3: CASSFSPAYEQYF. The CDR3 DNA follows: TGTGCCAGCAGTTTTTCGCCAGCCTACGAGCAGTACTTC.

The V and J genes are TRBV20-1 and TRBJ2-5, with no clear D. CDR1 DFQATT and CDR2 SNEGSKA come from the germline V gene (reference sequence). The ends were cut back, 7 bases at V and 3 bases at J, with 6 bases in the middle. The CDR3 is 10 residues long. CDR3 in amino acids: CSGTKETQYF. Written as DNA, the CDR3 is TGCAGTGGAACGAAAGAGACCCAGTACTTC.

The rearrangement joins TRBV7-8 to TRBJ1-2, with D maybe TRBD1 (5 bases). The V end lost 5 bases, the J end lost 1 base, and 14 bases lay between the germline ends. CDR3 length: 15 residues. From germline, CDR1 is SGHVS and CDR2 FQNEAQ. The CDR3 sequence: CASSLTGRGNYGYTF. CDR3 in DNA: TGTGCCAGCAGCCTCACGGGGCGAGGTAACTATGGCTACACCTTC.

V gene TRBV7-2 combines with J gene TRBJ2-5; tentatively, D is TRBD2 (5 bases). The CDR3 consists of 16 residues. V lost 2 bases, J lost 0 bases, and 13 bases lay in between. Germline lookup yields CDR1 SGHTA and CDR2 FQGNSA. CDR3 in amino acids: CASSLYDYRYQETQYF. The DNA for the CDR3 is TGTGCCAGCAGCTTATATGACTACCGGTACCAAGAGACCCAGTACTTC.

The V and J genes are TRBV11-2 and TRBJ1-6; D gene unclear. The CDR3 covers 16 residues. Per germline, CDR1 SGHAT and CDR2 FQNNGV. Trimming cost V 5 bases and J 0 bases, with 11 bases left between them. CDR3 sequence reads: CASSKTASSYNSPLHF. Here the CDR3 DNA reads TGTGCCAGCAGCAAGACGGCGAGCTCCTATAATTCACCCCTCCACTTT. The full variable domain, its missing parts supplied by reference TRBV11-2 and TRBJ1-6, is EAGVAQSPRYKIIEKRQSVAFWCNPISGHATLYWYQQILGQGPKLLIQFQNNGVVDDSQLPKDRFSAERLKGVDSTLKIQPAKLEDSAVYLCASSKTASSYNSPLHFGNGTRLTVT.

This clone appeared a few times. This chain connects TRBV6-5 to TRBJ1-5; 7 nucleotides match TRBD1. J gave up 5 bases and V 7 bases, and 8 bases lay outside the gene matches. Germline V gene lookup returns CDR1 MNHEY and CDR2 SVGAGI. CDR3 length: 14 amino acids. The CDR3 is CASTLTGWDQPQHF. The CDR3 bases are TGTGCCAGCACCCTGACAGGGTGGGATCAGCCCCAGCATTTT.

The CDR3 is CASSPGRQNTEAFF. Written as DNA, the CDR3 is TGTGCCAGCAGCCCCGGGAGGCAGAACACTGAAGCTTTCTTT. The chain recombines TRBV11-1 with TRBJ1-1; D gene unclear. Trimming took 5 bases from V and 1 from J, leaving 11 bases between them. Germline V gene lookup returns CDR1 SGHAT and CDR2 FQDESV (reference sequence). The CDR3 consists of 14 residues.

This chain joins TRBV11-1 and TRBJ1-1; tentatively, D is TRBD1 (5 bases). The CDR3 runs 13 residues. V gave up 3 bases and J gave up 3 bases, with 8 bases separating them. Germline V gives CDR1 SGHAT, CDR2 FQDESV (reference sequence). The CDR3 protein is CASSFLTDTEAFF. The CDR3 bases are TGTGCCAGCAGCTTTTTGACAGACACTGAAGCTTTCTTT.

The CDR3 reads CASSLTGAAYEQYF. In DNA, the CDR3 is TGTGCCAGCAGCTTAACCGGCGCTGCGTACGAGCAGTACTTC. V gene TRBV7-3 combines with J gene TRBJ2-7; D is undetermined. Germline values: CDR1 SGHTA, CDR2 FQGTGA. The V gene lost 0 bases and the J gene lost 4 bases, with 10 bases spanning the gap. This CDR3 has 14 residues.